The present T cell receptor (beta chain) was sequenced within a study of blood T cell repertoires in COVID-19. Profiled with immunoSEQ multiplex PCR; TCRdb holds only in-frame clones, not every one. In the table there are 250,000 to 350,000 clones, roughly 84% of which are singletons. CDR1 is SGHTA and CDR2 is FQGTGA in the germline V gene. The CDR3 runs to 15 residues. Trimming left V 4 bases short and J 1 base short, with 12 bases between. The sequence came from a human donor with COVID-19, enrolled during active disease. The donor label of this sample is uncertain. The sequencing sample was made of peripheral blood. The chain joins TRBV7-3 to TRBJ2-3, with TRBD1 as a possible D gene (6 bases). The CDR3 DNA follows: TGTGCCAGCAGCTCCTTGGGGGCGGGCACAGATACGCAGTATTTT. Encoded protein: CASSSLGAGTDTQYF. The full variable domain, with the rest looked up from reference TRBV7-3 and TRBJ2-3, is GAGVSQTPSNKVTEKGKYVELRCDPISGHTALYWYRQSLGQGPEFLIYFQGTGAADDSGLPNDRFFAVRPEGSVSTLKIQRTERGDSAVYLCASSSLGAGTDTQYFGPGTRLTVL.